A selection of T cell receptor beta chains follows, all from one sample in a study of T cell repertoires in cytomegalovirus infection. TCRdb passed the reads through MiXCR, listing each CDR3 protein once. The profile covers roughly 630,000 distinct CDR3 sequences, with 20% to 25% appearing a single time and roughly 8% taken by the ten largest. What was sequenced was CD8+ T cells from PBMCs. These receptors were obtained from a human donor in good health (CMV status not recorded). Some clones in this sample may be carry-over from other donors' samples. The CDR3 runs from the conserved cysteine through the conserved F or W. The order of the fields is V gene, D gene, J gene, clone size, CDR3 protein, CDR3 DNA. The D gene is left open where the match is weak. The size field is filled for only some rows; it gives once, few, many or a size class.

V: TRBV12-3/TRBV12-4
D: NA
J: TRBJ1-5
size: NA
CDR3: CASGADNQPQHF
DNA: TGTGCCAGCGGGGCCGACAATCAGCCCCAGCATTTT

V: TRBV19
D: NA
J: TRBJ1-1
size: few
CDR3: CASSRKTGQQALQAFF
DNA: TGTGCCAGTAGTAGGAAGACAGGCCAGCAGGCACTCCAAGCTTTCTTT

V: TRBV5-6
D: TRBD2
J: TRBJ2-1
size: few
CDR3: CASSSPTSGFGGNEQFF
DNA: TGTGCCAGCAGCAGCCCGACTAGCGGGTTCGGGGGGAATGAGCAGTTCTTC

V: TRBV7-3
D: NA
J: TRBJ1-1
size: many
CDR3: CASSLSSSADTEAFF
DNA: TGTGCCAGCAGCTTAAGCAGTAGTGCGGACACTGAAGCTTTCTTT

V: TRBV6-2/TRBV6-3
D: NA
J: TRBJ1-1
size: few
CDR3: CASSPEWGGTEAFF
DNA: TGTGCCAGCAGCCCAGAGTGGGGAGGCACTGAAGCTTTCTTT

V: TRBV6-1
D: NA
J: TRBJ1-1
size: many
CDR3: CASSELMAGPMNTEAFF
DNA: TGTGCCAGCAGTGAATTAATGGCGGGCCCCATGAACACTGAAGCTTTCTTT

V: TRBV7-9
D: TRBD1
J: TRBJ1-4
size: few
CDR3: CASSFGRRDRDEKLFF
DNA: TGTGCCAGCAGCTTCGGGAGACGGGACAGAGATGAAAAACTGTTTTTT

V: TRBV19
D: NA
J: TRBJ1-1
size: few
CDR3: CASRTAMNTEAFF
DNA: TGTGCCAGTAGAACGGCCATGAACACTGAAGCTTTCTTT

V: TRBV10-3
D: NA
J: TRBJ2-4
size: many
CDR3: CATGTPLAKNIQYF
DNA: TGTGCCACCGGGACACCCCTAGCCAAAAACATTCAGTACTTC

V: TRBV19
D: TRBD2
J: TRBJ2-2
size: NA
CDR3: CASSALTGGHLFGELFF
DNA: TGTGCCAGTAGTGCTCTAACGGGAGGGCATCTTTTCGGGGAGCTGTTTTTT

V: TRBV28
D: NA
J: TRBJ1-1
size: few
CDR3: CASSSHPGTTEAFF
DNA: TGTGCCAGCAGTTCCCACCCAGGGACCACTGAAGCTTTCTTT

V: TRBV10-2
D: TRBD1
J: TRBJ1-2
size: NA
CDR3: CASSESSVIPTGPNYGYTF
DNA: TGCGCCAGCAGTGAGTCGAGTGTCATCCCGACAGGGCCTAACTATGGCTACACCTTC

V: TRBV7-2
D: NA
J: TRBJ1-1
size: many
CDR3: CASSLGIPAEAFF
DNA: TGTGCCAGCAGTCTGGGAATTCCCGCTGAAGCTTTCTTT

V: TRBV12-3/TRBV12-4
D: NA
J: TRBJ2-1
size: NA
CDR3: CASSLILSSSYNEQFF
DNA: TGTGCCAGCAGTTTAATTCTTTCTAGCTCCTACAATGAGCAGTTCTTC

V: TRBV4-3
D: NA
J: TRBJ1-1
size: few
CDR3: CASSQDHAEAFF
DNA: TGCGCCAGCAGCCAAGATCACGCTGAAGCTTTCTTT

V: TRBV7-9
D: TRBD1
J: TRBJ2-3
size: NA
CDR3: CAPLGQPTGIYPDTQYF
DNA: TGTGCCCCACTGGGACAGCCGACTGGGATATATCCAGATACGCAGTATTTT

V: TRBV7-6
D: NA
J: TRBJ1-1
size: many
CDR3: CASSINRDITEAFF
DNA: TGTGCCAGCAGCATAAACAGGGATATCACTGAAGCTTTCTTT

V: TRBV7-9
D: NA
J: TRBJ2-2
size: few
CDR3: CAGLLWDTGELFF
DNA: TGTGCCGGCTTGCTGTGGGACACCGGGGAGCTGTTTTTT

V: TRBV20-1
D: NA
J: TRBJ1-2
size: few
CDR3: CKTTVYSYGYTF
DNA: TGCAAAACGACAGTCTACAGCTATGGCTACACCTTC

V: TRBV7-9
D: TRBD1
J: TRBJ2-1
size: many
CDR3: CASSSLRGREQFF
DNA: TGTGCCAGCAGCTCCCTCAGGGGGCGAGAGCAGTTCTTC

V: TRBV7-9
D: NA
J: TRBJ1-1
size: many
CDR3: CASSSTTSQGTEAFF
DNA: TGTGCCAGCAGCTCCACTACCTCCCAGGGCACTGAAGCTTTCTTT

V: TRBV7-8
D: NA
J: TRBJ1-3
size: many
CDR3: CASSLVGGSSGNTIYF
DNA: TGTGCCAGCAGCTTAGTAGGGGGGAGCTCTGGAAACACCATATATTTT

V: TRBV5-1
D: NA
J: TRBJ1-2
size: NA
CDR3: CASRGRENYGYTF
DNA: TGCGCCAGCCGCGGACGGGAGAACTATGGCTACACCTTC

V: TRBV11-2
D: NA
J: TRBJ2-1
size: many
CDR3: CASSLGSTNEQFF
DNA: TGTGCCAGCAGCTTAGGGTCTACCAATGAGCAGTTCTTC

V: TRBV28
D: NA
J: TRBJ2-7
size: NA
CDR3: CASSLNTSGDEQYF
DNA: TGTGCCAGCAGTTTAAACACCAGTGGGGACGAGCAGTACTTC

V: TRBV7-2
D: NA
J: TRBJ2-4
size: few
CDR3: CASTEGGPNIQYF
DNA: TGTGCCAGCACCGAGGGAGGACCGAACATTCAGTACTTC

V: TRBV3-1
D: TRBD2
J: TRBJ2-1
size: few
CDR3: CASSRSGALSYNEQFF
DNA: TGTGCCAGCAGCCGTAGCGGGGCGCTCTCCTACAATGAGCAGTTCTTC

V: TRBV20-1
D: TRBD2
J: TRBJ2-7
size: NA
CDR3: CSASFAGGLSYEQYF
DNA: TGCAGTGCTAGTTTTGCGGGGGGTTTATCCTACGAGCAGTACTTC

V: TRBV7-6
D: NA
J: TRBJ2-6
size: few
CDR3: CASSLARVGSGANVLTF
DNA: TGTGCCAGCAGCTTAGCTAGGGTGGGCTCTGGGGCCAACGTCCTGACTTTC

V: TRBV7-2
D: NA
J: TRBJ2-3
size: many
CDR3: CASEQIRNRADTQYF
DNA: TGTGCCAGCGAGCAAATAAGGAACAGGGCAGATACGCAGTATTTT

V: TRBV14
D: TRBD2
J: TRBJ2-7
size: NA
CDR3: CASSPKGLVNEQYF
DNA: TGTGCCAGCAGCCCCAAGGGACTAGTCAACGAGCAGTACTTC

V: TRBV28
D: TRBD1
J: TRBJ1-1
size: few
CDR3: CASSTRDRTLPNTEAFF
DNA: TGTGCCAGCAGTACCCGGGACAGGACCCTACCGAACACTGAAGCTTTCTTT

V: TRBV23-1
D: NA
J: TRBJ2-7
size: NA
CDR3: CASSLLSSPFYEQYF
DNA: TGCGCCAGCAGTCTGTTGAGTTCCCCCTTCTACGAGCAGTACTTC

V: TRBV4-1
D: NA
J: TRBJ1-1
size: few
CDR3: CASSPRAGLHTEAFF
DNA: TGCGCCAGCAGCCCCCGGGCCGGACTACACACTGAAGCTTTCTTT

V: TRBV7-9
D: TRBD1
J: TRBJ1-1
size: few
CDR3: CASSANPGQANEAFF
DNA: TGTGCCAGCAGCGCAAATCCGGGACAGGCTAATGAAGCTTTCTTT

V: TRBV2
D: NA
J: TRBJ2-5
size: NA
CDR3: CASTHHSESPLETQYF
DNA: TGTGCCAGCACCCATCACAGCGAGAGTCCCTTAGAGACCCAGTACTTC

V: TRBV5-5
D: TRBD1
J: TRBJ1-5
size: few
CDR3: CASSLQGARHQPQHF
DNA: TGTGCCAGCAGCTTGCAGGGGGCAAGGCATCAGCCCCAGCATTTT

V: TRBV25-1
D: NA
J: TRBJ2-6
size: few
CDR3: CASSIQISGANVLTF
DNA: TGTGCCAGCAGTATCCAGATCTCTGGGGCCAACGTCCTGACTTTC

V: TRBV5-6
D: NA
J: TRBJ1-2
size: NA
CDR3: CASSLDWDGYTF
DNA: TGTGCCAGCAGCTTGGATTGGGATGGCTACACCTTC

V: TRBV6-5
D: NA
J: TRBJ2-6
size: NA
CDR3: CASRPNVGGTNVLTF
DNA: TGTGCCAGCAGACCAAACGTAGGGGGAACCAACGTCCTGACTTTC